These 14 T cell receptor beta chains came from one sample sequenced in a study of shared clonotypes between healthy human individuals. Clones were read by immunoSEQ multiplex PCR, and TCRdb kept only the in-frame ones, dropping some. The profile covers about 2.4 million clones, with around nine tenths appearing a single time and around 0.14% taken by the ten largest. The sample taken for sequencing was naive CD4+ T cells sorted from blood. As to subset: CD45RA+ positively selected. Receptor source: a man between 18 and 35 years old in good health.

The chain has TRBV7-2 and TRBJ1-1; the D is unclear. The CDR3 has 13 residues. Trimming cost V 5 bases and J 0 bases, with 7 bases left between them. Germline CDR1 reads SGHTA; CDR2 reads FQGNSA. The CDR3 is CASSRRVNTEAFF. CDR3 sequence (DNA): TGTGCCAGCAGCCGAAGGGTGAACACTGAAGCTTTCTTT.

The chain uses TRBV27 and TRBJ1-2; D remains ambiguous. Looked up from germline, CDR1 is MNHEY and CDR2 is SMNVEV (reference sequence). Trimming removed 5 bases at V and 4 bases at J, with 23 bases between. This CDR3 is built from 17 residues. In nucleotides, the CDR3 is TGTGCCAGCAGTCCACTCAGTATTTCCCAAGGAGCCTATGGCTACACCTTC. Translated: CASSPLSISQGAYGYTF.

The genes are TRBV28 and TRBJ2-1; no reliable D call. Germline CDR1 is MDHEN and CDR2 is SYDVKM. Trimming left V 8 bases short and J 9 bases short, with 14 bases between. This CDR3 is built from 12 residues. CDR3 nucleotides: TGTGCCAGCCTACGTCAACCGACTGAGCAGTTCTTC. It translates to CASLRQPTEQFF. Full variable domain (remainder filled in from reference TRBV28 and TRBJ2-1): DVKVTQSSRYLVKRTGEKVFLECVQDMDHENMFWYRQDPGLGLRLIYFSYDVKMKEKGDIPEGYSVSREKKERFSLILESASTNQTSMYLCASLRQPTEQFFGPGTRLTVL.

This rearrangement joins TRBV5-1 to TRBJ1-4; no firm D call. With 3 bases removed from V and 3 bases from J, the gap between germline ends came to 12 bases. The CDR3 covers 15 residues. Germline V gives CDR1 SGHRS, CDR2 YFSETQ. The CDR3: CASSSAGNPNEKLFF. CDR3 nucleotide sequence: TGCGCCAGCAGCTCCGCGGGGAACCCTAATGAAAAACTGTTTTTT.

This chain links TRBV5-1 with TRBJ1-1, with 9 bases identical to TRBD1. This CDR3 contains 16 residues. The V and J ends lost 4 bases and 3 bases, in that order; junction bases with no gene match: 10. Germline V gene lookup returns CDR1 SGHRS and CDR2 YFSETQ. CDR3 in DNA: TGCGCCAGCAGCCCCACCGGGACAGGGTATTACACTGAAGCTTTCTTT. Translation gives CASSPTGTGYYTEAFF.

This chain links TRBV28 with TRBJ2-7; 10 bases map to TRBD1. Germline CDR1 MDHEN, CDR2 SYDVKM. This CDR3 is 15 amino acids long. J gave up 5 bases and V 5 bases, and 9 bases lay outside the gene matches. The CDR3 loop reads CASSTRTGGSNEQYF. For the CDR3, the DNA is TGTGCCAGCAGTACCCGGACAGGGGGGTCTAACGAGCAGTACTTC.

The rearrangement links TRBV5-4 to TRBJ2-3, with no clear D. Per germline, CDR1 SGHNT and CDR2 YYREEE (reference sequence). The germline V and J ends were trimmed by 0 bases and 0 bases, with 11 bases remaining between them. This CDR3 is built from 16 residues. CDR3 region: CASSLDRAPSTDTQYF. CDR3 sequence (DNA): TGTGCCAGCAGCTTGGATAGGGCACCTAGCACAGATACGCAGTATTTT.

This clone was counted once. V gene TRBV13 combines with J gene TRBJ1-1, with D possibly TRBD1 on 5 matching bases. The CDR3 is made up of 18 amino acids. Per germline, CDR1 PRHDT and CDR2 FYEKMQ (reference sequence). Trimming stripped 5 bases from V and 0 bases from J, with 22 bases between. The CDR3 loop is CASSGGSGMEIMNTEAFF. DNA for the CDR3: TGTGCCAGCAGCGGGGGATCAGGGATGGAAATTATGAACACTGAAGCTTTCTTT.

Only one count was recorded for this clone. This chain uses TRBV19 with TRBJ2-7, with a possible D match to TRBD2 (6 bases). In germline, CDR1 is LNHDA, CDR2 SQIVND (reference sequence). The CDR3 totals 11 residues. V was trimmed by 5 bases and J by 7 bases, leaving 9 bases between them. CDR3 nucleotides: TGTGCCAGTAGTCGGAGGGGAGAGCAGTACTTC. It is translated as CASSRRGEQYF.

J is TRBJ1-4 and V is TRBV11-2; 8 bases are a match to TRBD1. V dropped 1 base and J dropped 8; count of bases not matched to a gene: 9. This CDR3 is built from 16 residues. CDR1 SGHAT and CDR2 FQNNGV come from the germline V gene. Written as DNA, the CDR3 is TGTGCCAGCAGCTTAGGGGCCAGGGGGCTGGGGGAAAAACTGTTTTTT. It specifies CASSLGARGLGEKLFF.

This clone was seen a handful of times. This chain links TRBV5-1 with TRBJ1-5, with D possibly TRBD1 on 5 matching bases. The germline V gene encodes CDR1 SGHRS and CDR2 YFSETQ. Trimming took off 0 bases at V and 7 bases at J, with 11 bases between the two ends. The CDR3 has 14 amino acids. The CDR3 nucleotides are TGCGCCAGCAGCTTGGCCGAGGGGTTCCAGCCCCAGCATTTT. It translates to CASSLAEGFQPQHF.

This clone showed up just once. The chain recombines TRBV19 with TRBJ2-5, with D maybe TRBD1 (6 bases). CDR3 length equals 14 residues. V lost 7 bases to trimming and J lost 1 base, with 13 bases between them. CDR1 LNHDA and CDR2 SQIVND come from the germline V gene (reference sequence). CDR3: CASKPQGPQETQYF. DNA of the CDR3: TGTGCCAGTAAACCACAGGGACCCCAAGAGACCCAGTACTTC.

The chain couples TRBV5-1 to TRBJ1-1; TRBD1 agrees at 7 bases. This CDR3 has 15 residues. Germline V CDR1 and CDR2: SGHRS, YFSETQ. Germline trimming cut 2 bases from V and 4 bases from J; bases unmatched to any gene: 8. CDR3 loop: CASSLRTGGTTEAFF. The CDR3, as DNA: TGCGCCAGCAGCTTACGGACAGGAGGGACCACTGAAGCTTTCTTT.

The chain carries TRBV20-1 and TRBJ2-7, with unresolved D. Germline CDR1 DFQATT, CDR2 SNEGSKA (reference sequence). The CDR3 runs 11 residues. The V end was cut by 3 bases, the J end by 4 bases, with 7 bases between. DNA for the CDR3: TGCAGTGCTAGTGGGGAATACGAGCAGTACTTC. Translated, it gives CSASGEYEQYF.